Listed here is a single TCR beta chain. This sample was included in a study of blood T cell repertoires in COVID-19. Study context: Donors in the United States, Italy and Spain gave samples during acute or convalescent COVID-19. T cells, B-cell-depleted T cells, or PBMCs supplied cDNA or gDNA.

Original methodology: Nucleated cell counts were estimated from reference gene primer amplification. Profiled with immunoSEQ multiplex PCR; TCRdb holds only in-frame clones, not every one. That table supplies the V and J calls and clone size; D and trimming were determined from the DNA. The sample has 70,000 to 75,000 clones, 80% to 90% seen once. The V and J ends lost 3 bases and 8 bases, in that order; junction bases with no gene match: 9. The CDR3 is made up of 15 amino acids. Germline V CDR1 and CDR2: SNHLY, FYNNEI. The sequencing input was peripheral blood. V is TRBV2 and J is TRBJ1-4; 7 positions agree with TRBD1. This clonotype was sampled from a woman older than 75 with active or convalescent COVID-19. The CDR3 region is CASSDFGTVGEKLFF. CDR3 coding DNA: TGTGCCAGCAGTGATTTCGGGACAGTTGGCGAAAAACTGTTTTTT.